The 12 T cell receptor beta chains in this list originate from one sample, sequenced in a study of blood T cell repertoires in COVID-19 (TCRdb year 2020). The library came from the immunoSEQ multiplex PCR assay. TCRdb retrieved this table from immuneACCESS and kept in-frame rearrangements only. Not all clones are present; in checked studies, unresolved V genes account for under half, and no reason is known for the remainder. Here the sample has approximately 180,000 clones; about 72% occur a single time. The ten largest account for 17% of the sample. The sample consisted of PBMCs or T cells enriched from blood (not recorded which). The receptors come from a woman in her forties or fifties who had recovered from COVID-19.

The chain links TRBV4-1 to TRBJ2-1, with a possible D match to TRBD1 (5 bases). Germline assignment: CDR1 MGHRA and CDR2 YSYEKL. The CDR3 is made up of 15 amino acids. V lost 0 bases and J lost 1, with 7 bases in between. The CDR3 region is CASSQDRVSYNEQFF. The DNA for the CDR3 is TGCGCCAGCAGCCAAGACAGGGTATCCTACAATGAGCAGTTCTTC.

The chain employs TRBV6-2 or TRBV6-3 and TRBJ2-3, with 13 bases fitting TRBD2. From germline, CDR1 is MNHEY and CDR2 SVGEGT. The trim removed 6 bases at V and 1 base at J, leaving 7 bases unmatched. The CDR3 contains 17 residues. The CDR3 sequence: CASSTGTSGTGTDTQYF. The CDR3 DNA sequence: TGTGCCAGCAGCACCGGGACTAGCGGGACCGGCACAGATACGCAGTATTTT.

This clone was seen only once. V gene TRBV7-9 combines with J gene TRBJ1-5; D ambiguous. Germline CDR1 is SEHNR and CDR2 is FQNEAQ (reference sequence). With 1 base removed from V and 1 base from J, the gap between germline ends came to 5 bases. This CDR3 is 14 amino acids long. CDR3 nucleotide sequence: TGTGCCAGCAGCTTAGTGGGCAGCAATCAGCCCCAGCATTTT. Its translation is CASSLVGSNQPQHF.

The V gene is TRBV6-5, the J gene TRBJ2-3; possible D gene TRBD1, 6 bases. This CDR3 comprises 13 residues. The germline CDR1 and CDR2 sequences are MNHEY and SVGAGI. The V gene lost 6 bases and the J gene lost 4 bases, with 11 bases spanning the gap. The CDR3 sequence is CASRETGADTQYF. As DNA, the CDR3 is TGTGCCAGCAGGGAGACAGGAGCAGATACGCAGTATTTT.

The chain combines TRBV6-2 or TRBV6-3 with TRBJ2-1; the match to TRBD2 covers 14 bases. The CDR3 runs 21 residues. Germline values: CDR1 MNHEY, CDR2 SVGEGT. V lost 0 bases to trimming and J lost 1 base; unmatched junction nucleotides: 11. CDR3 DNA: TGTGCCAGCAGTTACTCGATCGGAGGGACTAGCGGGAGCCGGTCCTACAATGAGCAGTTCTTC. Amino acids: CASSYSIGGTSGSRSYNEQFF.

This chain links TRBV7-3 with TRBJ2-2, with 7 bases aligning to TRBD2. With 8 bases clipped from V and 2 bases from J, the junction kept 5 bases outside the gene matches. CDR1 is SGHTA, CDR2 FQGTGA, per germline. The CDR3 has 14 amino acids. CDR3: CASSGTTNTGELFF. The CDR3 nucleotides read TGTGCCAGCTCAGGGACTACCAACACCGGGGAGCTGTTTTTT.

This clone was found once. Germline is not matched at one junction end, which may reflect a read error. This chain connects TRBV3-1 (or the pseudogene TRBV3-2) to TRBJ2-1, with 8 bases identical to TRBD1. This CDR3 spans 14 amino acids. CDR1 LGHDT and CDR2 YNNKEL come from the germline V gene (reference sequence). Written as DNA, the CDR3 is TGTGCCACCAGCTTTCAGGGGGCGTTGGATGAGCAGTTCTTC. Protein sequence: CATSFQGALDEQFF.

This clone was found a few times. This chain connects TRBV21-1 to TRBJ2-7; TRBD2 is the table's D call and was not checked against the DNA. TRBV21-1 is a recognized pseudogene. The CDR3 is 17 residues long. The DNA for the CDR3 is TGTGCCAGCAGCAAAAAGCCCGCTAGCGGGACCCACTACGAGCAGTACTTC. Its translation: CASSKKPASGTHYEQYF.

The rearrangement joins TRBV27 to TRBJ2-2, with 8 nucleotides matching TRBD1. V shed 6 bases and J 6 bases; nucleotides not matched to a gene: 9. Germline-derived CDR1 and CDR2 are MNHEY and SMNVEV (reference sequence). The CDR3 is 15 residues long. CDR3 protein: CASRQDRVAAGELFF. DNA of the CDR3: TGTGCCAGCAGACAGGACAGGGTGGCTGCCGGGGAGCTGTTTTTT.

The chain employs TRBV15 and TRBJ2-7; 7 positions agree with TRBD1. V lost 5 bases, J lost 3 bases, and 7 bases stayed unmatched. The CDR3 is 14 residues long. Germline lookup yields CDR1 LNHNV and CDR2 YYDKDF (reference sequence). DNA for the CDR3: TGTGCCACCAGCTCACAGGGGAAGGGCTACGAGCAGTACTTC. Translation gives CATSSQGKGYEQYF.

J is TRBJ2-1 and V is TRBV7-9; perhaps TRBD2 as D (6 bases). The germline gives CDR1 SEHNR, CDR2 FQNEAQ (reference sequence). This CDR3 contains 13 residues. Trimming removed 1 base from V and 16 bases from J, with 17 bases in between. The CDR3: CASSLVMGGEEFF. CDR3 DNA sequence: TGTGCCAGCAGCTTAGTTATGGGGGGTGAGGAATTCTTC.

This chain links TRBV29-1 with TRBJ2-1, with 10 nucleotides matching TRBD2. From germline, CDR1 is SQVTM and CDR2 ANQGSEA. Trimming took 6 bases from V and 1 from J; bases not matched to a gene: 12. The CDR3 extends over 17 amino acids. DNA for the CDR3: TGCAGCGTCAATCTACTAGCGGGACTCCCTTCCTACAATGAGCAGTTCTTC. Amino acid sequence: CSVNLLAGLPSYNEQFF.